One and the same sample provided the 10 T cell receptor beta chains below, sequenced in a study of regulatory T cells in long-lasting Graves disease. Building the TCR beta libraries relied on iRepertoire HTBI primers, and CDR3 regions underwent Arm-PCR. TCRdb reanalysed the multiplex PCR reads using MiXCR and keeps one entry per CDR3 protein. This table holds 550,000 or so distinct CDR3 sequences, 12% found once. The sample's time point: newly diagnosed GD, antithyroid drugs for less than 3 months. Extracted PBMC RNA gave rise to the TCR library. These data also featured in a second study, about T cells in Graves' hyperthyroidism and ophthalmopathy.

The starting material was peripheral blood mononuclear cells (PBMCs), obtained at new diagnosis, from a patient treated with antithyroid drugs. These receptors all come from a woman between 25 and 40 years old with Graves disease.

This clonotype was counted many times. The chain employs TRBV27 and TRBJ2-3, with D unresolved. CDR1 is MNHEY, CDR2 SMNVEV, per germline (reference sequence). This CDR3 contains 15 residues. V shed 4 bases and J shed 3 bases, with 14 bases lying between them. Here the CDR3 reads CASSSLLFGTDTQYF. CDR3 sequence (DNA): TGTGCCAGCAGTTCCCTCCTTTTCGGGACAGATACGCAGTATTTT.

In its sample, this clonotype was seen many times. The V call is TRBV12-3 or TRBV12-4, the J call TRBJ2-1, with D tentatively TRBD2 (6 bases). The CDR3 extends over 15 amino acids. Trimming left V 3 bases short and J 7 bases short, with 16 bases between. The CDR3 loop is CASSFKSGRDNEQFF. Written as DNA, the CDR3 is TGTGCCAGCAGTTTCAAGAGCGGGCGGGATAATGAGCAGTTCTTC.

At least ten counts were recorded for this clonotype. V gene TRBV24-1 combines with J gene TRBJ2-1, with D unresolved. The CDR3 is 15 residues long. In germline, CDR1 is KGHDR, CDR2 SFDVKD. Deletions cut 10 bases from V and 1 base from J, with 16 bases between. CDR3 sequence: CATSQPGLSYNEQFF. DNA for the CDR3: TGTGCCACAAGTCAGCCGGGTTTGTCCTACAATGAGCAGTTCTTC.

This clonotype was seen ten or more times. The rearrangement links TRBV5-5 to TRBJ1-1, with no clear D. V dropped 0 bases and J dropped 3 bases, with 6 bases sitting between them. This CDR3 comprises 13 residues. Germline loops: CDR1 SGHKS, CDR2 YYEKEE (reference sequence). The CDR3 loop is CASSLARHTEAFF. The DNA for the CDR3 is TGTGCCAGCAGCTTGGCCCGCCACACTGAAGCTTTCTTT. Full variable domain (remainder filled in from reference TRBV5-5 and TRBJ1-1): DAGVTQSPTHLIKTRGQQVTLRCSPISGHKSVSWYQQVLGQGPQFIFQYYEKEERGRGNFPDRFSARQFPNYSSELNVNALLLGDSALYLCASSLARHTEAFFGQGTRLTVV.

This chain uses TRBV4-3 with TRBJ1-2; no clear D gene. Germline CDR1 is LGHNA and CDR2 is YSLEER. The CDR3 spans 14 residues. Trimming took 1 base from V and 8 from J, leaving 14 bases between them. CDR3 loop: CASSQVDTSRGYTF. In nucleotides, the CDR3 is TGCGCCAGCAGCCAAGTCGACACCTCCCGCGGCTACACCTTC.

Many counts were recorded for this clonotype. The rearrangement joins TRBV27 to TRBJ2-7, with D unresolved. V was cut by 5 bases and J by 4 bases, with 21 bases left in between. This CDR3 contains 16 residues. Germline-derived CDR1 and CDR2 are MNHEY and SMNVEV (reference sequence). The CDR3 protein is CASSPTPRQISYEQYF. CDR3 DNA: TGTGCCAGCAGTCCCACGCCGAGACAAATTTCGTACGAGCAGTACTTC.

The gene calls are TRBV5-5 and TRBJ1-4, with D maybe TRBD1 (5 bases). The CDR3 extends over 17 amino acids. Trimming took off 0 bases at V and 4 bases at J, with 16 bases between the two ends. Germline V gene data show CDR1 as SGHKS and CDR2 as YYEKEE (reference sequence). The DNA for the CDR3 is TGTGCCAGCAGCTTGGTAGGGGCCGGCGGGAGTAATGAAAAACTGTTTTTT. Its translation: CASSLVGAGGSNEKLFF. The variable domain in full, completed from reference TRBV5-5 and TRBJ1-4, reads DAGVTQSPTHLIKTRGQQVTLRCSPISGHKSVSWYQQVLGQGPQFIFQYYEKEERGRGNFPDRFSARQFPNYSSELNVNALLLGDSALYLCASSLVGAGGSNEKLFFGSGTQLSVL.

The sample holds a few counts of this clonotype. The chain links TRBV7-9 to TRBJ2-5; D uncertain. CDR1 is SEHNR, CDR2 FQNEAQ, per germline (reference sequence). With 1 base removed from V and 4 bases from J, the gap between germline ends came to 10 bases. The CDR3 runs to 14 residues. The CDR3 DNA reads TGTGCCAGCAGCTTAGACTCGGTGAGAGAGACCCAGTACTTC. As protein: CASSLDSVRETQYF.

In this sample, this clonotype turned up many times. This chain joins TRBV13 and TRBJ2-3, with 9 bases fitting TRBD2. V shed 3 bases and J 6 bases; nucleotides not matched to a gene: 10. The germline gives CDR1 PRHDT, CDR2 FYEKMQ (reference sequence). The CDR3 contains 16 residues. CDR3 coding DNA: TGTGCCAGCAGCTTGGGGCTAGCGGGACCGATGGATACGCAGTATTTT. Protein product: CASSLGLAGPMDTQYF. The entire variable domain, with the rest obtained from reference TRBV13 and TRBJ2-3, is as follows: AAGVIQSPRHLIKEKRETATLKCYPIPRHDTVYWYQQGPGQDPQFLISFYEKMQSDKGSIPDRFSAQQFSDYHSELNMSSLELGDSALYFCASSLGLAGPMDTQYFGPGTRLTVL.

Only a few counts were recorded for this clonotype. The chain uses TRBV28 and TRBJ1-3; D ambiguous. The germline gives CDR1 MDHEN, CDR2 SYDVKM. The V and J ends lost 6 bases and 4 bases respectively, with 13 bases between them. The CDR3 has 14 residues. The CDR3 is CASSQDIRGNTIYF. For the CDR3, the DNA is TGTGCCAGCAGCCAAGACATCCGCGGAAACACCATATATTTT.